Listed below are T cell receptor beta chains from one sample, sequenced in a study of cytomegalovirus exposure and HLA in healthy donors. Here immunoSEQ multiplex PCR was the method, and the copy in TCRdb shows in-frame clones only, minus some. The sample records under 150,000 clones, 9.5% being singletons. The sequenced sample was PBMCs. The receptors shown here come from a man aged 25-40 years in good health and CMV-seronegative. Each CDR3 is given with its conserved first and last residue. D genes are given only for firm matches. Some rows mark clone size as missing; the rest say once, few, many or name a class of expanded clone.

TRBJ1-3,NA,TRBD1,TRBV6-5,TGTGCCAGCAGTACACGACAGGGCACCGGAAACACCATATATTTT,CASSTRQGTGNTIYF
TRBJ1-1,few,NA,TRBV6-5,TGTGCCAGCAGAACCGGGGGAACTGAAGCTTTCTTT,CASRTGGTEAFF
TRBJ2-7,few,TRBD1,TRBV19,TGTGCCAGTAGTATTACAGGGGTACACGAGCAGTACTTC,CASSITGVHEQYF
TRBJ1-5,few,NA,TRBV19,TGTGCCAGTAGTTTCCCAGGGAATCAGCCCCAGCATTTT,CASSFPGNQPQHF
TRBJ1-5,NA,NA,TRBV10-3,TGTGCCATCAGTGAGATGGACCAGGGGAATCAGCCCCAGCATTTT,CAISEMDQGNQPQHF
TRBJ2-1,few,TRBD2,TRBV15,TGTGCCACCAGCAGAGCTAGCGGGGGCTACAATGAGCAGTTCTTC,CATSRASGGYNEQFF
TRBJ2-5,few,TRBD1,TRBV19,TGTGCCAGCAGAAGACAACAGGGGGAGACCCAGTACTTC,CASRRQQGETQYF
TRBJ2-2,few,NA,TRBV5-6,TGTGCCAGCAGCTTACTTCCCGGGGAGCTGTTTTTT,CASSLLPGELFF
TRBJ1-5,few,NA,TRBV27,TGTGCCAGCAGTTTTTTTGGAGGGGAGGGTGGCAATCAGCCCCAGCATTTT,CASSFFGGEGGNQPQHF
TRBJ1-2,NA,TRBD1,TRBV18,TGTGCCAGCTCACCACCCCTACAGGGGCACTATGGCTACACCTTC,CASSPPLQGHYGYTF
TRBJ2-7,few,NA,TRBV18,TGTGCCAGCTCACTTTCTGGCCATTACGAGCAGTACTTC,CASSLSGHYEQYF
TRBJ2-1,NA,TRBD2,TRBV27,TGTGCCAGCAGTACCAGGACTAGCGGGAGGACTCGAACGTACAATGAGCAGTTCTTC,CASSTRTSGRTRTYNEQFF
TRBJ2-2,NA,TRBD2,TRBV7-9,TGTGCCAGCCCCTTGACTAGCGGGAGCACCGGGGAGCTGTTTTTT,CASPLTSGSTGELFF
TRBJ1-5,NA,NA,TRBV7-9,TGTGCCAGCAGCCAAGAGGGGGATCAGCCCCAGCATTTT,CASSQEGDQPQHF
TRBJ2-2,few,NA,TRBV5-4,TGTGCCAGCAGGGGGGCGGACACCGAGACCGGGGAGCTGTTTTTT,CASRGADTETGELFF
TRBJ1-2,NA,NA,TRBV5-1,TGCGCCAGCAGCTTGAGCGGGGGTGTAGGCTATGGCTACACCTTC,CASSLSGGVGYGYTF
TRBJ2-7,NA,NA,TRBV11-2,TGTGCCAGCAGCCCCTTACAGTTCGAGCAGTACTTC,CASSPLQFEQYF
TRBJ1-5,few,NA,TRBV10-3,TGTGCCATCGGGCAGGATAGCAATCAGCCCCAGCATTTT,CAIGQDSNQPQHF
TRBJ2-7,NA,NA,TRBV6-5,TGTGCCAGCAGTTACCCGGAGGGGCCGGGTGAGCAGTACTTC,CASSYPEGPGEQYF
TRBJ2-7,few,TRBD2,TRBV10-3,TGTGCCATCAGTGAGGGTACTAGCGGGAGCCCCGAGCAGTACTTC,CAISEGTSGSPEQYF
TRBJ2-7,few,NA,TRBV6-1,TGTGCCAGCAGAGATGGGGGGTACACCTACGAGCAGTACTTC,CASRDGGYTYEQYF